The text below deals with one T cell receptor (beta chain). Antigen specificity is unknown. Original processing notes: There were no quality scores in the junction-only immunoSEQ sequences, so filtering differed. Sequenced by immunoSEQ multiplex PCR; TCRdb stores in-frame clones only, minus some. From that table come the V and J calls and clone size; the DNA was used to work out D and trimming. The table records approximately 1,500,000 clones, 95% to 99% of them present only once. This sample was taken from a study of shared clonotypes between healthy human individuals. Study as a whole: Samples came from a couple of female and a few male donors aged 18 to 49.

Study-level findings and limits: When compared with the clonotypes that were shared by all four sorted-subset donors, the non-shared clonotypes turned out to have lower generation probabilities.

Splitting the CD4+ cells yielded a CD45RA+ naive subset and a CD45RA-negative memory subset. The CDR3 has 14 amino acids. Trimming removed 0 bases from V and 7 bases from J, with 10 bases in between. Germline V gives CDR1 LNHNV, CDR2 YYDKDF (reference sequence). This chain links TRBV15 with TRBJ2-1, with D possibly matching TRBD1 (5 bases). Sequenced input: naive CD4+ T cells sorted from blood. The subset denotes: CD45RA+ positively selected. The sequence was collected from a man aged 25 to 40 in good health. CDR3 nucleotides: TGTGCCACCAGCAGAGATTATTCAGGGAATGAGCAGTTCTTC. It codes for CATSRDYSGNEQFF.